The subject of this entry is one T cell receptor (beta chain). The missing CDR3 end, 3 residues past where the read stops, is filled in from the germline J gene. Clones were read by immunoSEQ multiplex PCR, and TCRdb kept only the in-frame ones, dropping some. Its table lists roughly 49,000 clones. These data come from a study of T cells in women clearing cervical HPV infection. Trimming removed 0 bases from V and 5 bases from J, with 14 bases in between. The V gene's germline CDR1 is SGHRS and CDR2 YFSETQ. This CDR3 contains 15 residues. V gene TRBV5-1 combines with J gene TRBJ2-5, with a possible D match to TRBD2 (5 bases). The receptor was derived from a woman aged 18 to 75 with a cervical HPV16 infection that either progressed to CIN3+ or cleared (not recorded which). Sequencing was carried out using blood buffy coat. The part of the CDR3 DNA that was read is TGCGCCAGCAGCTTGGCCACGGAAAGAGGGGAGACC. Amino acid sequence: CASSLATERGET. The full CDR3 is CASSLATERGETQYF.